These 9 T cell receptor beta chains came from one sample sequenced in a study of cytomegalovirus exposure and HLA in healthy donors. PCR primers comprised 60 Vbeta and 13 Jbeta primers. Data came from immunoSEQ multiplex PCR; TCRdb stores just in-frame clones and leaves some out. Here the sample spans 150,000 to 200,000 clones, around 79% being singletons. The specimen was PBMCs. The source is a man between 50 and 59 years old in good health and CMV-seropositive.

The chain is built from TRBV19 and TRBJ2-3; 8 positions match TRBD1. The CDR3 is 15 residues long. Germline lookup yields CDR1 LNHDA and CDR2 SQIVND (reference sequence). V gave up 5 bases and J gave up 4 bases; unmatched junction bases: 8. The CDR3 loop is CASSPLGQGSDTQYF. CDR3 nucleotide sequence: TGTGCCAGTAGTCCCCTTGGACAGGGCTCAGATACGCAGTATTTT.

The rearrangement joins TRBV29-1 to TRBJ2-3; 7 bases are a match to TRBD1. Germline lookup yields CDR1 SQVTM and CDR2 ANQGSEA. CDR3 length equals 14 residues. The V gene end was trimmed by 6 bases and the J gene end by 0 bases; junction bases not matched to a gene: 6. CDR3 DNA sequence: TGCAGCGTAATCCGGGACAGTAGCACAGATACGCAGTATTTT. Translated: CSVIRDSSTDTQYF.

The chain uses TRBV12-5 and TRBJ2-2; 15 nucleotides line up with TRBD2. The V gene's germline CDR1 is LGHNT and CDR2 FRNRAP. This CDR3 spans 18 amino acids. V lost 6 bases, J lost 3 bases, and 8 bases stayed unmatched. This chain's CDR3 is CASGHGLAGGEHTGELFF. In DNA, the CDR3 is TGTGCTAGTGGCCATGGACTAGCGGGGGGGGAACACACCGGGGAGCTGTTTTTT. The variable domain in full, with the rest retrieved from reference TRBV12-5 and TRBJ2-2, is DARVTQTPRHKVTEMGQEVTMRCQPILGHNTVFWYRQTMMQGLELLAYFRNRAPLDDSGMPKDRFSAEMPDATLATLKIQPSEPRDSAVYFCASGHGLAGGEHTGELFFGEGSRLTVL.

V and J are TRBV5-5 and TRBJ1-5; no clear D. The V gene lost 4 bases and the J gene lost 7 bases, with 12 bases spanning the gap. Germline assignment: CDR1 SGHKS and CDR2 YYEKEE (reference sequence). The CDR3 spans 13 residues. The CDR3 coding sequence is TGTGCCAGCAGCCCCTCAGGCGAACAGCCCCAGCATTTT. Its protein product is CASSPSGEQPQHF.

This clone was detected a few times. The chain employs TRBV9 and TRBJ2-7, with 8 nucleotides matching TRBD2. Germline V gene lookup returns CDR1 SGDLS and CDR2 YYNGEE. V was clipped by 1 base and J by 7 bases; unmatched bases: 4. The CDR3 is made up of 13 amino acids. The CDR3 region is CASSVTPGGEQYF. For the CDR3, the DNA is TGTGCCAGCAGCGTAACCCCGGGGGGGGAGCAGTACTTC.

The chain combines TRBV7-8 with TRBJ1-1; 8 bases align to TRBD1. The CDR3 is 17 amino acids. Germline lookup yields CDR1 SGHVS and CDR2 FQNEAQ. Losses at the gene ends were 4 bases for V and 5 bases for J; bases not matched to a gene: 15. The CDR3 bases are TGTGCCAGCAGCTCGCAAAGGTGGGCAGGGGGCTGGACTGAAGCTTTCTTT. Translating gives CASSSQRWAGGWTEAFF.

V usage is TRBV7-2 and J usage is TRBJ1-2; 11 bases are a match to TRBD1. The CDR3 loop spans 15 amino acids. Per the germline V gene, CDR1 is SGHTA and CDR2 is FQGNSA. V trimming: 6 bases; J trimming: 8 bases; junction bases outside the gene matches: 11. The CDR3 coding sequence is TGTGCCAGCAGTCCCGGACAGGGGGCTGCGTGGGGCTACACCTTC. Amino acid sequence: CASSPGQGAAWGYTF.

This clone was counted only a few times. The chain is built from TRBV29-1 and TRBJ2-3; 10 nucleotides match TRBD2. Germline CDR1 is SQVTM and CDR2 is ANQGSEA. The CDR3 is 15 residues long. V gave up 5 bases and J gave up 1 base; unmatched junction bases: 6. CDR3 in amino acids: CSVSGGARRTDTQYF. The CDR3 DNA reads as TGCAGCGTTAGCGGGGGGGCCAGGCGCACAGATACGCAGTATTTT.

The CDR3 loop is CASSPRDRERDYGYTF. The CDR3, as DNA: TGCGCCAGCAGCCCGCGGGACAGGGAAAGGGACTATGGCTACACCTTC. The V and J genes are TRBV4-1 and TRBJ1-2, with 9 bases aligning to TRBD1. Germline V gene sequence: CDR1 MGHRA, CDR2 YSYEKL. V shed 4 bases and J 3 bases; nucleotides not matched to a gene: 9. The CDR3 is 16 residues long.